Each of the 14 T cell receptor beta chains below was sequenced from the same sample in a study of early T cells in non-severe SARS-CoV-2 infection. Each CDR3 protein is one row after TCRdb ran MiXCR on the 5' RACE reads. The sample lists about 58,000 distinct CDR3 sequences; about 12% were seen once. The sequencing sample was made of whole blood. The receptors originated from an adult who was a healthcare worker with PCR-confirmed SARS-CoV-2 infection or an uninfected control (not recorded which).

The chain joins TRBV28 to TRBJ2-5; 13 bases line up with TRBD2. CDR1 and CDR2 from the germline V gene are MDHEN and SYDVKM. The CDR3 contains 16 residues. Trimming took 5 bases from V and 1 from J; bases not matched to a gene: 4. In nucleotides, the CDR3 is TGTGCCAGCAGTGGGACTAGCGGGGAGATCCAAGAGACCCAGTACTTC. It is translated as CASSGTSGEIQETQYF.

The table lists this clonotype with many counts. V gene TRBV4-2 combines with J gene TRBJ2-4; D possibly corresponds to TRBD1 (6 bases). The CDR3 has 15 amino acids. Germline V gene sequence: CDR1 LGHNA, CDR2 YNFKEQ. V was shortened by 4 bases and J by 0 bases, with 10 bases between the two germline ends. The CDR3 here is CASSLRTAAKNIQYF. CDR3 bases: TGTGCCAGCAGCCTTCGGACAGCAGCCAAAAACATTCAGTACTTC.

The J gene is TRBJ2-7, the V gene TRBV10-3; 9 bases are a match to TRBD1. This CDR3 is built from 15 residues. The germline CDR1 and CDR2 sequences are ENHRY and SYGVKD. V lost 4 bases and J lost 6; bases outside the gene matches: 10. CDR3 nucleotide sequence: TGTGCCATCAGTGGCCCACAGGGACAGGGAGGCGAGCAGTACTTC. Translation: CAISGPQGQGGEQYF.

This clonotype was recorded at least ten times. This chain joins TRBV18 and TRBJ1-5; D might be TRBD1 (5 bases). The CDR3 length is 16 residues. Germline loops: CDR1 KGHSH, CDR2 LQKENI. Trimming stripped 1 base from V and 0 bases from J, with 10 bases between. CDR3 sequence (DNA): TGTGCCAGCTCACCACAGGGGCAGAGTAGCAATCAGCCCCAGCATTTT. Its protein is CASSPQGQSSNQPQHF.

This clonotype was detected ten times or more. J is TRBJ2-1 and V is TRBV12-3 or TRBV12-4; 11 positions match TRBD1. The V gene end was trimmed by 4 bases and the J gene end by 5 bases; junction bases not matched to a gene: 1. This CDR3 region has 14 residues. The DNA for the CDR3 is TGTGCCAGCAGTTCGGACAGGGGGCACAATGAGCAGTTCTTC. Protein product: CASSSDRGHNEQFF.

Ten or more counts support this clonotype. The chain combines TRBV6-2 or TRBV6-3 with TRBJ1-1; no clear D. The CDR3 covers 13 residues. Germline CDR1 is MNHEY and CDR2 is SVGEGT. V was pared by 2 bases and J by 3 bases, with 7 bases between. The CDR3 bases are TGTGCCAGCAGTTACGAAGAAGACACTGAAGCTTTCTTT. Its protein product is CASSYEEDTEAFF.

Concerning this clonotype: A single base separates this from a much larger clone, so it may be a read error. The chain links TRBV7-6 to TRBJ1-4; D is uncertain. Germline CDR1 is SGHVS and CDR2 is FNYEAQ. CDR3 length: 11 residues. Written as DNA, the CDR3 is TGTGCCTGCAGCAACGATGAAAAACTGTTTTTT. Protein product: CACSNDEKLFF.

The sample holds a few counts of this clonotype. This sequence joins TRBV6-1 and TRBJ1-2; D is undetermined. CDR1 and CDR2 (germline): MNHNS, SASEGT. This CDR3 has 13 amino acids. The V end was cut by 0 bases, the J end by 5 bases, with 7 bases between. The CDR3 loop is CASSEAPGYGYTF. The CDR3 nucleotides read TGTGCCAGCAGTGAAGCGCCAGGTTATGGCTACACCTTC.

This clonotype was recorded at least ten times. The chain uses TRBV11-3 and TRBJ1-1, with TRBD1 matching over 7 bases. The germline CDR1 and CDR2 sequences are SGHNT and YENEEA. The CDR3 runs to 14 residues. V dropped 5 bases and J dropped 4; count of bases not matched to a gene: 7. CDR3 sequence (DNA): TGTGCCAGCAGCCCGGAGACAGGGAGCACTGAAGCTTTCTTT. This sequence encodes CASSPETGSTEAFF.

This clonotype was observed a handful of times. The chain employs TRBV6-5 and TRBJ1-5, with 10 bases fitting TRBD1. Trimming cost V 5 bases and J 7 bases; bases outside gene matches: 5. This CDR3 contains 14 residues. Per the germline V gene, CDR1 is MNHEY and CDR2 is SVGAGI. The CDR3 bases are TGTGCCAGCAGTCGGACAGGGGGACGGCAGCCCCAGCATTTT. As protein: CASSRTGGRQPQHF.

This clonotype was counted a few times. The chain joins TRBV20-1 to TRBJ1-3; D unresolved. This CDR3 is built from 13 residues. Trimming cost V 2 bases and J 0 bases, with 5 bases left between them. CDR1 is DFQATT and CDR2 is SNEGSKA in the germline V gene (reference sequence). The CDR3 DNA reads TGCAGTGCTAGACAGCCCTCTGGAAACACCATATATTTT. This translates into CSARQPSGNTIYF.

This clonotype was recorded at least ten times. The chain combines TRBV6-5 with TRBJ2-1; possible D gene TRBD2, 5 bases. The CDR3 consists of 16 residues. Germline CDR1 MNHEY, CDR2 SVGAGI. V gave up 0 bases and J gave up 0 bases, with 9 bases separating them. CDR3: CASSYSSGLSYNEQFF. In DNA, the CDR3 is TGTGCCAGCAGTTACTCGAGCGGACTCTCCTACAATGAGCAGTTCTTC.

The chain has TRBV19 and TRBJ1-4; 9 bases line up with TRBD1. After removal of 3 bases from V and 6 bases from J, the junction contained 17 bases not matched to a gene. There are 19 residues in the CDR3. Germline assignment: CDR1 LNHDA and CDR2 SQIVND (reference sequence). CDR3 sequence (DNA): TGTGCCAGTAGTATTATTGGGACAGGGAACCTAAGAGAGGATGAAAAACTGTTTTTT. Translating gives CASSIIGTGNLREDEKLFF.

This clonotype showed up many times. The chain employs TRBV21-1 and TRBJ2-1; no DNA check was done on the table's D call, TRBD1. TRBV21-1 is a known pseudogene. The CDR3 extends over 16 amino acids. Here the CDR3 reads CASSKPMGQGGNEQFF. The CDR3 DNA follows: TGTGCCAGCAGCAAACCTATGGGACAGGGTGGAAATGAGCAGTTCTTC.